Shown below are 22 T cell receptor beta chains from a single sample sequenced in a study of a mutant IDH1 vaccine in newly diagnosed glioma. Their recognized antigens are unknown. Assay used: immunoSEQ multiplex PCR; TCRdb lists only in-frame clones, some missing. The sample yields approximately 50,000 clones, more than 75% seen once. Stated time point: week 47, end of study. Doses consisted of 300 ug of mutant IDH1 20-mer peptide each, paired with topical imiquimod. The sequences come from PBMCs, collected from a glioma patient whose treatment included an IDH1 peptide vaccine. Receptors were obtained from a woman in her thirties or forties with glioma. Some clones in this sample may be carry-over from other donors' samples.

This rearrangement joins TRBV18 to TRBJ2-7, with 9 positions matching TRBD1. The V segment lost 3 bases and the J segment 3 bases; nucleotides outside the gene matches: 6. Germline assignment: CDR1 KGHSH and CDR2 LQKENI. This CDR3 has 15 amino acids. CDR3 sequence: CASSPSTGGDYEQYF. CDR3 nucleotides: TGTGCCAGCTCACCCTCGACAGGGGGGGACTACGAGCAGTACTTC.

The V gene is TRBV30, the J gene TRBJ1-2; possibly TRBD1 for D (5 bases). The V and J ends lost 2 bases and 6 bases respectively, with 13 bases between them. The germline gives CDR1 GTSNPN, CDR2 SVGIG (reference sequence). There are 13 residues in the CDR3. The CDR3 DNA is TGTGCCTGGAGTCCCCTTTTCAGGGATGGCTACACCTTC. Protein sequence: CAWSPLFRDGYTF. The variable domain in full, with the rest retrieved from reference TRBV30 and TRBJ1-2, is SQTIHQWPATLVQPVGSPLSLECTVEGTSNPNLYWYRQAAGRGLQLLFYSVGIGQISSEVPQNLSASRPQDRQFILSSKKLLLSDSGFYLCAWSPLFRDGYTFGSGTRLTVV.

V gene TRBV21-1 combines with J gene TRBJ1-1. TRBV21-1 has pseudogene status. The CDR3 runs 15 residues. CDR3 amino acids: CASSARRDGGTEAFF. The DNA for the CDR3 is TGTGCCAGCAGCGCCAGGAGGGATGGAGGCACTGAAGCTTTCTTT.

The genes are TRBV5-1 and TRBJ2-3; D might be TRBD1 or TRBD2, each matching 5 bases. V shed 0 bases and J shed 3 bases, with 11 bases lying between them. This CDR3 contains 15 residues. Germline CDR1 reads SGHRS; CDR2 reads YFSETQ. Here the CDR3 reads CASSLEGRLTDTQYF. In DNA, the CDR3 is TGCGCCAGCAGCTTGGAGGGACGCTTGACAGATACGCAGTATTTT.

V and J are TRBV9 and TRBJ2-7, with D tentatively TRBD1 or TRBD2 (5 bases each). Germline CDR1 is SGDLS and CDR2 is YYNGEE. V shed 4 bases and J shed 6 bases, with 17 bases lying between them. The CDR3 covers 14 residues. CDR3 sequence: CASSSTLPGTEQYF. DNA for the CDR3: TGTGCCAGCAGCTCAACTCTCCCAGGGACCGAGCAGTACTTC.

This clone has a single count. The chain carries TRBV11-2 and TRBJ2-2; possible D gene TRBD2, 6 bases. Germline CDR1 and CDR2: SGHAT and FQNNGV. CDR3 size: 14 residues. V gave up 5 bases and J gave up 6 bases, with 13 bases separating them. This chain's CDR3 is CASSPVGGAGELFF. The CDR3 region has the DNA TGTGCCAGCAGCCCGGTAGGAGGGGCCGGGGAGCTGTTTTTT.

The rearrangement joins TRBV7-6 to TRBJ2-7, with 10 nucleotides matching TRBD2. Germline V gene sequence: CDR1 SGHVS, CDR2 FNYEAQ. V dropped 1 base and J dropped 7; count of bases not matched to a gene: 7. CDR3 length equals 15 residues. CDR3 nucleotides: TGTGCCAGCAGCTTAGACAGCGGGGGGGCCGAGGAGCAGTACTTC. Amino acid sequence: CASSLDSGGAEEQYF.

The rearrangement uses TRBV5-1 and TRBJ2-7; possibly TRBD1 for D (5 bases). The V gene lost 0 bases and the J gene lost 4 bases, with 5 bases spanning the gap. The CDR3 sequence is 12 residues long. Germline V gives CDR1 SGHRS, CDR2 YFSETQ. CDR3 sequence reads: CASSLEGYEQYF. DNA for the CDR3: TGCGCCAGCAGCTTGGAGGGGTACGAGCAGTACTTC.

This sequence joins TRBV7-8 and TRBJ2-1; D unclear. The CDR3 length is 12 residues. CDR1 and CDR2 from the germline V gene are SGHVS and FQNEAQ. The V end lost 2 bases, the J end lost 4 bases, and 3 bases lay between the germline ends. The CDR3 sequence: CASSLLYNEQFF. CDR3 in DNA: TGTGCCAGCAGCTTATTGTACAATGAGCAGTTCTTC.

This clone has just a few counts. The chain joins TRBV6-6 to TRBJ2-5; the D gene is possibly TRBD1 (6 bases). The DNA matches TRBJ2-7 better at its end, which makes the J call doubtful. The germline V gene has CDR1 MNHNY and CDR2 SVGAGI (reference sequence). The CDR3 extends over 14 amino acids. The CDR3, as DNA: TGTGCCAGCAGCCGGACAGCCGGTGAGGGCGAGCAGTACTTC. It encodes CASSRTAGEGEQYF.

This chain links TRBV27 with TRBJ2-1; 10 bases are a match to TRBD1. The CDR3 contains 15 residues. Germline V gives CDR1 MNHEY, CDR2 SMNVEV (reference sequence). After removal of 5 bases from V and 8 bases from J, the junction contained 9 bases not matched to a gene. Here the CDR3 reads CASSTPGQGRHEQFF. The CDR3 bases are TGTGCCAGCAGTACCCCGGGACAGGGGCGGCATGAGCAGTTCTTC.

The chain combines TRBV6-5 with TRBJ2-5, with TRBD1 matching over 7 bases. The germline V gene has CDR1 MNHEY and CDR2 SVGAGI. V was pared by 4 bases and J by 3 bases, with 5 bases of the junction left unmatched. The length of the CDR3 is 14 residues. The CDR3 bases are TGTGCCAGCAGTTGGACAGGCCCAGAAGAGACCCAGTACTTC. It encodes CASSWTGPEETQYF.

The chain links TRBV29-1 to TRBJ2-7; no definite D call. The ends were cut back, 5 bases at V and 2 bases at J, with 10 bases in the middle. Germline V gives CDR1 SQVTM, CDR2 ANQGSEA. The CDR3 loop spans 12 amino acids. The CDR3 protein is CSVYTEAYEQYF. CDR3 nucleotide sequence: TGCAGCGTTTACACAGAGGCCTACGAGCAGTACTTC.

The chain joins TRBV15 to TRBJ1-3; the D gene is possibly TRBD1 (6 bases). The CDR3 contains 16 residues. Germline V CDR1 and CDR2: LNHNV, YYDKDF (reference sequence). V was shortened by 0 bases and J by 8 bases, with 17 bases between the two germline ends. The CDR3 nucleotides read TGTGCCACCAGCAGAGACCCGGGGGCGCAGGGGCACACCATATATTTT. Translated, it gives CATSRDPGAQGHTIYF.

The chain joins TRBV27 to TRBJ2-7; 10 bases map to TRBD2. CDR1 is MNHEY and CDR2 is SMNVEV in the germline V gene (reference sequence). Trimming cost V 4 bases and J 0 bases; bases outside gene matches: 3. The CDR3 has 15 amino acids. The CDR3 nucleotides are TGTGCCAGCAGTTGGACTAGCGGTAACTCCTACGAGCAGTACTTC. Amino acids: CASSWTSGNSYEQYF.

The V call is TRBV5-6, the J call TRBJ2-3; D gene uncertain. Trimming took 0 bases from V and 2 from J, leaving 10 bases between them. The CDR3 spans 15 residues. Per the germline V gene, CDR1 is SGHDT and CDR2 is YYEEEE. CDR3: CASSLGLGNTDTQYF. As DNA, the CDR3 is TGTGCCAGCAGCTTGGGGCTAGGAAACACAGATACGCAGTATTTT.

This clone was observed a few times. The J gene is TRBJ1-5, the V gene TRBV9; D possibly corresponds to TRBD1 (6 bases). Germline V gene data show CDR1 as SGDLS and CDR2 as YYNGEE. With 3 bases removed from V and 3 bases from J, the gap between germline ends came to 19 bases. The CDR3 sequence is 17 residues long. The CDR3 nucleotides read TGTGCCAGCAGCGCCTCACAGGACAGACGGGACAATCAGCCCCAGCATTTT. Its translation: CASSASQDRRDNQPQHF.

The chain carries TRBV4-3 and TRBJ2-1, with D perhaps TRBD2 (6 bases). Germline V CDR1 and CDR2: LGHNA, YSLEER. The length of the CDR3 is 17 residues. V was shortened by 0 bases and J by 9 bases, with 21 bases between the two germline ends. Written as DNA, the CDR3 is TGCGCCAGCAGCCAAGATCTACCCGGGCCTGGAGGGTCTGAGCAGTTCTTC. Residues: CASSQDLPGPGGSEQFF.

The chain joins TRBV28 to TRBJ1-2; D not resolved. Germline assignment: CDR1 MDHEN and CDR2 SYDVKM. Deletions cut 2 bases from V and 5 bases from J, with 12 bases between. CDR3 length equals 14 residues. The CDR3: CASSLLGSLYGYTF. CDR3 nucleotide sequence: TGTGCCAGCAGTTTACTCGGGTCGTTGTATGGCTACACCTTC.

This chain links TRBV6-5 with TRBJ2-7; 7 positions agree with TRBD1. Germline V gene lookup returns CDR1 MNHEY and CDR2 SVGAGI. V shed 6 bases and J 1 base; nucleotides not matched to a gene: 3. The CDR3 is 13 amino acids. CDR3 nucleotide sequence: TGTGCCAGCAGAGGGACAGCTTCCTACGAGCAGTACTTC. The encoded protein is CASRGTASYEQYF.

V is TRBV19 and J is TRBJ1-5, with D possibly matching TRBD1 (6 bases). Per the germline V gene, CDR1 is LNHDA and CDR2 is SQIVND (reference sequence). V was clipped by 6 bases and J by 5 bases, with 20 bases between them. CDR3 size: 16 residues. CDR3 in amino acids: CASRILGRGMDQPQHF. CDR3 bases: TGTGCCAGTAGAATTTTGGGGAGGGGGATGGATCAGCCCCAGCATTTT.

J is TRBJ2-5 and V is TRBV4-3; a possible D gene is TRBD2 (5 bases). The germline V and J ends were trimmed by 0 bases and 2 bases, with 13 bases remaining between them. This CDR3 spans 16 amino acids. CDR1 is LGHNA and CDR2 is YSLEER in the germline V gene. The CDR3 sequence is CASSQDWRYPQETQYF. CDR3 bases: TGCGCCAGCAGCCAAGATTGGAGGTATCCGCAAGAGACCCAGTACTTC.